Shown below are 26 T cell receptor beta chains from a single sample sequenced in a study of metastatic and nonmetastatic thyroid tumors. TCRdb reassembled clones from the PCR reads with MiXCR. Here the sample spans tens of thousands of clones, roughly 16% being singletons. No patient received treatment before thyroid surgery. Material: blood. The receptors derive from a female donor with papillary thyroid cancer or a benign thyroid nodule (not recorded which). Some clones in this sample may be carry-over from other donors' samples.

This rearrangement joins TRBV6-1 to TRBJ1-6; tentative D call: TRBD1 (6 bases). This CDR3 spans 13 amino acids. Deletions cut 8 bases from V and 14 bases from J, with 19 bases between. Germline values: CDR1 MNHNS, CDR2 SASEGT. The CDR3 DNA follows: TGTGCCAGCCAACAATCCCAGGGGAGGTCCCTCCACTTT. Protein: CASQQSQGRSLHF.

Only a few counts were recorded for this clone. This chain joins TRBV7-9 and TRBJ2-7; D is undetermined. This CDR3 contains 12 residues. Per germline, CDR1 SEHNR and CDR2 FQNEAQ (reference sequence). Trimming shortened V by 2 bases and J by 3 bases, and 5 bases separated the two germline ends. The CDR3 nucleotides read TGTGCCAGCAGCTTAAGGGACTACGAGCAGTACTTC. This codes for CASSLRDYEQYF.

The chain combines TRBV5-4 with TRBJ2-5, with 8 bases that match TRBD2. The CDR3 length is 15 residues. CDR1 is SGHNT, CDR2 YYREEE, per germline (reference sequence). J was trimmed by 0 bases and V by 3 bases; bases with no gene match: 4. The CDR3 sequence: CASSSGRANQETQYF. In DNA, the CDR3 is TGTGCCAGCAGCTCCGGGAGGGCGAACCAAGAGACCCAGTACTTC.

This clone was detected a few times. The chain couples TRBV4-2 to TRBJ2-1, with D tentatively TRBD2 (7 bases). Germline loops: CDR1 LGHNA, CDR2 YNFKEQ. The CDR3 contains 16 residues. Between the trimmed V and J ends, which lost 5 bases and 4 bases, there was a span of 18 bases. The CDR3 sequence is CASSDRGRESYNEQFF. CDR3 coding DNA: TGTGCCAGCAGCGACCGGGGGCGGGAGTCATACAATGAGCAGTTCTTC.

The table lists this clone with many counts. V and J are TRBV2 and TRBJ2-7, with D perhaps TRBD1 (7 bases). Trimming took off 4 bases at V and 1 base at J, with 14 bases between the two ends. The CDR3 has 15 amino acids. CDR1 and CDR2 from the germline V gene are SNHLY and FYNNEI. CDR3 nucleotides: TGTGCCAGCAGTGGCCGACAGGGAGGATCCTACGAGCAGTACTTC. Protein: CASSGRQGGSYEQYF.

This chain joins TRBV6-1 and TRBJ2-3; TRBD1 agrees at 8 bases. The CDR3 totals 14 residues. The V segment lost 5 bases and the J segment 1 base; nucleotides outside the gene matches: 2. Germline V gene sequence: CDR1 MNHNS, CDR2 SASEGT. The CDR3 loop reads CASSKDRGTDTQYF. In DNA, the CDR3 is TGTGCCAGCAGTAAGGACAGGGGCACAGATACGCAGTATTTT.

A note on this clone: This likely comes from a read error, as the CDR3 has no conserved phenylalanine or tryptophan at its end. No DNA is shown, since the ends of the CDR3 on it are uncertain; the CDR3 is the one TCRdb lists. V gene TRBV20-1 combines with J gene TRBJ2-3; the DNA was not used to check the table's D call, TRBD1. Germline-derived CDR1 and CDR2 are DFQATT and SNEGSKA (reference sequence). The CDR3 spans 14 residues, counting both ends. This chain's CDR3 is CSARDVGGTDTHYI.

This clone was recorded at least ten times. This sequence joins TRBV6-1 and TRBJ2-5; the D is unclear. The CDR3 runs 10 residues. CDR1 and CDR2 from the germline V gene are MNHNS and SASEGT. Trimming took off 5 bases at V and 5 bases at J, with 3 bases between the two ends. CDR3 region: CASSWETQYF. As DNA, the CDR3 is TGTGCCAGCAGTTGGGAGACCCAGTACTTC.

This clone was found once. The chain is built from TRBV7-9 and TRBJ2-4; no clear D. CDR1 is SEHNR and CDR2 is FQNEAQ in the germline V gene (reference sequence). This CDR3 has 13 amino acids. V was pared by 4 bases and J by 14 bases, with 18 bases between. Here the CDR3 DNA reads TGTGCCAGCAGCTCAATAGCTGGAAACACTAAGTACTTC. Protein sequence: CASSSIAGNTKYF.

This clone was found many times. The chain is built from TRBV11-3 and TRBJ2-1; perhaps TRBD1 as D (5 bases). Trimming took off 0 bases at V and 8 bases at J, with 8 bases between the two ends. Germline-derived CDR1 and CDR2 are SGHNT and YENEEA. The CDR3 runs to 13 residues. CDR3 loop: CASSLDSRDEQFF. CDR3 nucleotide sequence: TGTGCCAGCAGCTTAGATTCCAGGGATGAGCAGTTCTTC.

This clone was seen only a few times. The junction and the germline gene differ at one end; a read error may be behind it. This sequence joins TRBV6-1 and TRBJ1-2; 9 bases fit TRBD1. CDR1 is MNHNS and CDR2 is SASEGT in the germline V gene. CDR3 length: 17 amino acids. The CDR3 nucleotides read TGTGTCAGCAGTGAAACAGGGGGCCGAGCGCCCCTGGATGGCTACACCTTC. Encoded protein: CVSSETGGRAPLDGYTF.

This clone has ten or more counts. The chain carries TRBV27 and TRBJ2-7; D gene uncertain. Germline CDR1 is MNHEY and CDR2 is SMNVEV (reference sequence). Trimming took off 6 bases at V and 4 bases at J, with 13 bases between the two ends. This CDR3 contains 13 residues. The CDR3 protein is CASRTPGAYEQYF. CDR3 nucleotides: TGTGCCAGCAGGACCCCGGGCGCGTACGAGCAGTACTTC.

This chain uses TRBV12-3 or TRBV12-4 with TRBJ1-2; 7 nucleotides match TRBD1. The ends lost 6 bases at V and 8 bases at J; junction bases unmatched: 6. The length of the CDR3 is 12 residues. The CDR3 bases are TGTGCCAGCAGCGACAGGGTAGAGGGCTACACCTTC. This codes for CASSDRVEGYTF.

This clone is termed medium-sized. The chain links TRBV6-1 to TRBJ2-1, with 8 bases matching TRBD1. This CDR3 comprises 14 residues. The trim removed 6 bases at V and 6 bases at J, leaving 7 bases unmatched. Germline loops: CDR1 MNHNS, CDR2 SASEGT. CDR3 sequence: CASREQGASNEQFF. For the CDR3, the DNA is TGTGCCAGCAGGGAGCAGGGGGCGAGCAATGAGCAGTTCTTC.

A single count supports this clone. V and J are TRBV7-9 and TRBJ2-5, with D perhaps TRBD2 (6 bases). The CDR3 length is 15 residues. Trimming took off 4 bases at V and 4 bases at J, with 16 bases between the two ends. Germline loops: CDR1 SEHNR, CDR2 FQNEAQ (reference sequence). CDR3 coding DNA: TGTGCCAGCAGCTCCCCTACGGAGGGCTCAGAGACCCAGTACTTC. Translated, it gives CASSSPTEGSETQYF.

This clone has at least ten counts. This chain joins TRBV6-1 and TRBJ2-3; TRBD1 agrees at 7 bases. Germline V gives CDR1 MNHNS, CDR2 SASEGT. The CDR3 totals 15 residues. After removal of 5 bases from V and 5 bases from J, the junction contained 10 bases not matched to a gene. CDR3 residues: CASSSDRAVRDTQYF. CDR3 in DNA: TGTGCCAGCAGTTCTGACAGGGCGGTGAGAGATACGCAGTATTTT.

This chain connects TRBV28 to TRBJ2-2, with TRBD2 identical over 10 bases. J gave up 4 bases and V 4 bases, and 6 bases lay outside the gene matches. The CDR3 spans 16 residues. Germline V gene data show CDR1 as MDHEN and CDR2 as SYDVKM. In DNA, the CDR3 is TGTGCCAGCAGTTCTCCGGGACTAGCGATCACCGGGGAGCTGTTTTTT. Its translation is CASSSPGLAITGELFF.

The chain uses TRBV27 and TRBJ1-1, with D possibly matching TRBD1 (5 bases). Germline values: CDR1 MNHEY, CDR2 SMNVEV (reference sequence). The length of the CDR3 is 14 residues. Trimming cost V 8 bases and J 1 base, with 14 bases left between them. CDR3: CASGGWAGNTEAFF. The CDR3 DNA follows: TGTGCCAGCGGGGGGTGGGCGGGGAACACTGAAGCTTTCTTT.

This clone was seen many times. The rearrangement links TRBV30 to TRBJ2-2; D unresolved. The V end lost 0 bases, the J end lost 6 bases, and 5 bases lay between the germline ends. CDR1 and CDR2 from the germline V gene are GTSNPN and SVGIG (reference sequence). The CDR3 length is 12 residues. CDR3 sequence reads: CAWSVGAGELFF. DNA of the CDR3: TGTGCCTGGAGTGTAGGCGCCGGGGAGCTGTTTTTT.

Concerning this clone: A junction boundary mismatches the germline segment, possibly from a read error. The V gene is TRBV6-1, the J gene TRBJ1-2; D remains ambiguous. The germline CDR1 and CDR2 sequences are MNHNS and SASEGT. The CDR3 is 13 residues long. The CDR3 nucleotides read TGTGCCAGCAAGGAGGCGTTTAACCATGGCCACACCTTC. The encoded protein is CASKEAFNHGHTF.

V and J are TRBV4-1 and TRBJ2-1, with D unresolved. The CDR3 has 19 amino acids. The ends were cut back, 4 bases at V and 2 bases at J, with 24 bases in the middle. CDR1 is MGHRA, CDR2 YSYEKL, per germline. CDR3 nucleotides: TGCGCCAGCAGCCCTCGTTCATCGGCAGCCCCTGGTACCTACAATGAGCAGTTCTTC. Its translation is CASSPRSSAAPGTYNEQFF.

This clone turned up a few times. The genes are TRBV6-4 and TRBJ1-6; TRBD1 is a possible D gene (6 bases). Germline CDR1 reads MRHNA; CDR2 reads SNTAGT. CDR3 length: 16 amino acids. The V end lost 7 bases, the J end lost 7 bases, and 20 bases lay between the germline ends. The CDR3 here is CASTKSPGHSNSPLHF. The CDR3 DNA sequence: TGTGCCAGCACTAAATCTCCGGGACACTCCAATTCACCCCTCCACTTT.

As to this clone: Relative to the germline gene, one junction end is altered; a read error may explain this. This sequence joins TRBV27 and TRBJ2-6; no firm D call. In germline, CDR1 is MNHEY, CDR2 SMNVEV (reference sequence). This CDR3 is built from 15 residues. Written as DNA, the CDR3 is TGTGCCAGCAGTACACCCCTATCTGGGGACAACGTCCTGACTTTC. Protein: CASSTPLSGDNVLTF. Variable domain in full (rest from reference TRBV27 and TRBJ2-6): EAQVTQNPRYLITVTGKKLTVTCSQNMNHEYMSWYRQDPGLGLRQIYYSMNVEVTDKGDVPEGYKVSRKEKRNFPLILESPSPNQTSLYFCASSTPLSGDNVLTFGAGSRLTVL.

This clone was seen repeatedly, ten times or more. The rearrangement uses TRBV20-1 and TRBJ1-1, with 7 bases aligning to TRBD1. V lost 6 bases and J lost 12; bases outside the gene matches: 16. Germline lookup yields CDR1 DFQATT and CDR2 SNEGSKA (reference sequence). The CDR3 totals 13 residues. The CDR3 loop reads CSAQTGEYDETFF. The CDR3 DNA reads TGCAGTGCGCAAACAGGGGAATATGACGAAACTTTCTTT.

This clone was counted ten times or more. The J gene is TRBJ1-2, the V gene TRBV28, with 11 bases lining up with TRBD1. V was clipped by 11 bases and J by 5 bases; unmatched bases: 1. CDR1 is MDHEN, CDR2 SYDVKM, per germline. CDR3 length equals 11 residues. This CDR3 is CAGQGAYGYTF. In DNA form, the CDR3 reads TGTGCCGGACAGGGGGCTTATGGCTACACCTTC.

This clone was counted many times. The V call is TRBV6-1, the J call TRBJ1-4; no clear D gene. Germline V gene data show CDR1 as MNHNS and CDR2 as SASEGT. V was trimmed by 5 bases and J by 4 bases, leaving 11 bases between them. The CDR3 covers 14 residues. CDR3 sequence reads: CASSFVGSNEKLFF. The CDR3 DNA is TGTGCCAGCAGTTTCGTAGGTAGTAATGAAAAACTGTTTTTT.